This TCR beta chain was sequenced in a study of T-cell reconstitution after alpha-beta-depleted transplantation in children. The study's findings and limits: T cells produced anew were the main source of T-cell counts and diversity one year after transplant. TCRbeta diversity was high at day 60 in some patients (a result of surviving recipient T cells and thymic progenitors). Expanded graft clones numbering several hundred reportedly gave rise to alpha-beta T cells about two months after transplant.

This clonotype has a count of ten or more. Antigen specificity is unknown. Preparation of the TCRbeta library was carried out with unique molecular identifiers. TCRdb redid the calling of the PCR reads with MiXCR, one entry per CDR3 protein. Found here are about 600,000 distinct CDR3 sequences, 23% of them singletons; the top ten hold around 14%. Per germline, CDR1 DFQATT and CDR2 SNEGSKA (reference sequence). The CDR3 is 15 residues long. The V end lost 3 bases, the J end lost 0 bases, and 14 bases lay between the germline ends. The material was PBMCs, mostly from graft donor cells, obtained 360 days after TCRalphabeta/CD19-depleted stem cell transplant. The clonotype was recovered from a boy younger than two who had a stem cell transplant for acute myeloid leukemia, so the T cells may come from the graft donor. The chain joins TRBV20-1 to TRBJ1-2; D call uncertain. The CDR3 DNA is TGCAGTGCTAGTAACGCGGCCAGAACTAACTATGGCTACACCTTC. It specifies CSASNAARTNYGYTF.